Shown below are 17 T cell receptor beta chains from a single sample sequenced in a study of T-cell memory formation after mild COVID-19. MiXCR, applied by TCRdb to the 5' RACE reads, yields one record per CDR3 protein. Among thousands of distinct CDR3 sequences listed, around 58% were seen once. Sequencing input: PBMCs or a T cell subset sorted from them (not recorded which). These receptors originate from an adult who had mild COVID-19 (a few samples of this study predate the infection). Cell type and time point are not known.

V is TRBV5-1 and J is TRBJ2-2, with TRBD1 matching 7 bases. V dropped 3 bases and J dropped 2; count of bases not matched to a gene: 4. CDR3 length: 15 amino acids. CDR1 is SGHRS and CDR2 is YFSETQ in the germline V gene. The CDR3 DNA reads as TGCGCCAGCAGCTCGGGACAGAGAAACACCGGGGAGCTGTTTTTT. Amino acids: CASSSGQRNTGELFF.

The chain carries TRBV6-5 and TRBJ2-3; 9 bases align to TRBD2. The CDR3 consists of 15 residues. With 2 bases clipped from V and 1 base from J, the junction kept 1 base outside the gene matches. Germline loops: CDR1 MNHEY, CDR2 SVGAGI. This CDR3 reads CASSYGTSRTDTQYF. CDR3 bases: TGTGCCAGCAGTTACGGGACTAGCCGCACAGATACGCAGTATTTT.

This chain joins TRBV24-1 and TRBJ2-3; D gene uncertain. Trimming removed 6 bases at V and 2 bases at J, with 5 bases between. Germline V CDR1 and CDR2: KGHDR, SFDVKD. The CDR3 sequence is 12 residues long. The CDR3 protein is CATSTLTDTQYF. DNA for the CDR3: TGTGCCACCAGTACGCTCACAGATACGCAGTATTTT.

This clonotype was counted once. This chain uses TRBV19 with TRBJ2-7, with 7 bases identical to TRBD1. CDR1 is LNHDA, CDR2 SQIVND, per germline (reference sequence). V shed 0 bases and J 0 bases; nucleotides not matched to a gene: 11. CDR3 length: 18 amino acids. The CDR3 loop reads CASSIDRGCRDSSYEQYV. The CDR3 DNA reads as TGTGCCAGTAGTATAGATCGAGGATGTCGGGACAGCTCCTACGAGCAGTACGTC.

This clonotype was counted ten times or more. The chain is built from TRBV19 and TRBJ2-7; 7 positions agree with TRBD1. Germline CDR1 is LNHDA and CDR2 is SQIVND (reference sequence). Trimming at V came to 0 bases and at J to 3 bases, leaving 5 bases not matched to a gene. The CDR3 contains 15 residues. CDR3 sequence reads: CASSIDGDSFYEQYF. For the CDR3, the DNA is TGTGCCAGTAGTATAGACGGGGACAGCTTCTACGAGCAGTACTTC.

By share, this clonotype counts as large. This chain links TRBV5-1 with TRBJ2-5; D call uncertain. Germline V lookup: CDR1 SGHRS, CDR2 YFSETQ. The CDR3 runs 14 residues. Deletions cut 0 bases from V and 0 bases from J, with 6 bases between. The DNA of the CDR3 is TGCGCCAGCAGCTTGGGCGGAAACCAAGAGACCCAGTACTTC. It specifies CASSLGGNQETQYF.

The chain has TRBV5-1 and TRBJ1-1, with D unclear. Deletions cut 0 bases from V and 5 bases from J, with 11 bases between. There are 14 residues in the CDR3. Germline CDR1 and CDR2: SGHRS and YFSETQ. CDR3 coding DNA: TGCGCCAGCAGCTTGGTCGAGGGAAATACTGAAGCTTTCTTT. This gives the protein CASSLVEGNTEAFF.

This clonotype was picked up many times. V is TRBV2 and J is TRBJ2-5; D is possibly TRBD1 or TRBD2 (5 bases each). Germline V CDR1 and CDR2: SNHLY, FYNNEI. Trimming removed 4 bases from V and 4 bases from J, with 7 bases in between. This CDR3 is built from 12 residues. The CDR3 DNA reads as TGTGCCAGCAGTGGGGGGTCAGAGACCCAGTACTTC. Encoded protein: CASSGGSETQYF.

This clonotype was picked up one time. This CDR3 is CSARDDRGGNQPQHF. The CDR3 DNA reads TGCAGTGCTAGAGATGACCGCGGCGGCAATCAGCCCCAGCATTTT. This chain connects TRBV20-1 to TRBJ1-5; unclear D gene. Trimming stripped 0 bases from V and 2 bases from J, with 11 bases between. The V gene's germline CDR1 is DFQATT and CDR2 SNEGSKA (reference sequence). This CDR3 comprises 15 residues.

The chain uses TRBV7-9 and TRBJ2-1, with unresolved D. This CDR3 is 16 amino acids long. V was shortened by 1 base and J by 0 bases, with 10 bases between the two germline ends. Germline assignment: CDR1 SEHNR and CDR2 FQNEAQ (reference sequence). The CDR3 is CASSLGPPSSYNEQFF. The CDR3 DNA reads TGTGCCAGCAGCTTAGGGCCACCAAGCTCCTACAATGAGCAGTTCTTC.

This clonotype is labeled as medium-sized. The chain has TRBV13 and TRBJ1-2, with D perhaps matching TRBD1 (5 bases). Germline lookup yields CDR1 PRHDT and CDR2 FYEKMQ (reference sequence). The CDR3 has 14 residues. V gave up 1 base and J gave up 2 bases, with 8 bases separating them. The CDR3 loop reads CASSLAGGNYGYTF. The CDR3 DNA reads as TGTGCCAGCAGCTTAGCTGGGGGGAACTATGGCTACACCTTC.

This chain uses TRBV30 with TRBJ2-3; the D gene is possibly TRBD1 (6 bases). Trimming pared 4 bases from V and 1 base from J, leaving 9 bases between. This CDR3 has 13 amino acids. CDR1 is GTSNPN, CDR2 SVGIG, per germline (reference sequence). CDR3 amino acids: CAWKWTGTDTQYF. The CDR3 DNA is TGTGCCTGGAAGTGGACAGGCACAGATACGCAGTATTTT. The full variable domain, in which reference TRBV30 and TRBJ2-3 provide the parts outside the CDR3, is SQTIHQWPATLVQPVGSPLSLECTVEGTSNPNLYWYRQAAGRGLQLLFYSVGIGQISSEVPQNLSASRPQDRQFILSSKKLLLSDSGFYLCAWKWTGTDTQYFGPGTRLTVL.

The chain has TRBV9 and TRBJ2-5; 7 bases agree with TRBD1. V was pared by 4 bases and J by 4 bases, with 10 bases of the junction left unmatched. Germline-derived CDR1 and CDR2 are SGDLS and YYNGEE. The CDR3 is made up of 15 amino acids. The CDR3 DNA follows: TGTGCCAGCAGCTCCCACAGGGGCCTCCGAGAGACCCAGTACTTC. It encodes CASSSHRGLRETQYF.

Relative to its sample, this clonotype is medium-sized. In DNA, the CDR3 is TGTGCCAGCAGTGACCGGGACACTATTAGGGCTAATGAAAAACTGTTTTTT. Translated: CASSDRDTIRANEKLFF. This chain uses TRBV25-1 with TRBJ1-4, with a weak D call TRBD1 (6 bases). With 3 bases removed from V and 3 bases from J, the gap between germline ends came to 17 bases. Germline loops: CDR1 MGHDK, CDR2 SYGVNS. The length of the CDR3 is 17 residues.

This clonotype is medium-sized in the sample. This chain connects TRBV25-1 to TRBJ2-5; TRBD2 matches at 15 bases. Looked up from germline, CDR1 is MGHDK and CDR2 is SYGVNS. The CDR3 has 15 amino acids. V shed 3 bases and J 4 bases; nucleotides not matched to a gene: 0. CDR3 in amino acids: CASSEGLAGGETQYF. CDR3 nucleotides: TGTGCCAGCAGTGAGGGACTAGCGGGGGGAGAGACCCAGTACTTC. The full variable domain, rest sourced from reference TRBV25-1 and TRBJ2-5, is EADIYQTPRYLVIGTGKKITLECSQTMGHDKMYWYQQDPGMELHLIHYSYGVNSTEKGDLSSESTVSRIRTEHFPLTLESARPSHTSQYLCASSEGLAGGETQYFGPGTRLLVL.

The table lists this clonotype with a few counts. The genes are TRBV6-4 and TRBJ2-3; the match to TRBD1 covers 10 bases. CDR3 size: 15 residues. V shed 0 bases and J 4 bases; nucleotides not matched to a gene: 1. Germline V gene data show CDR1 as MRHNA and CDR2 as SNTAGT. This chain's CDR3 is CASSDSTGGADTQYF. The CDR3 DNA sequence: TGTGCCAGCAGTGACTCGACAGGGGGCGCAGATACGCAGTATTTT.

The genes are TRBV6-1 and TRBJ1-4, with D tentatively TRBD1 (5 bases). The V gene lost 2 bases and the J gene lost 6 bases, with 16 bases spanning the gap. From germline, CDR1 is MNHNS and CDR2 SASEGT. The CDR3 covers 16 residues. DNA of the CDR3: TGTGCCAGCAGTGAATGGGGTGGGGCCTCCGATGAAAAACTGTTTTTT. It yields the protein CASSEWGGASDEKLFF.